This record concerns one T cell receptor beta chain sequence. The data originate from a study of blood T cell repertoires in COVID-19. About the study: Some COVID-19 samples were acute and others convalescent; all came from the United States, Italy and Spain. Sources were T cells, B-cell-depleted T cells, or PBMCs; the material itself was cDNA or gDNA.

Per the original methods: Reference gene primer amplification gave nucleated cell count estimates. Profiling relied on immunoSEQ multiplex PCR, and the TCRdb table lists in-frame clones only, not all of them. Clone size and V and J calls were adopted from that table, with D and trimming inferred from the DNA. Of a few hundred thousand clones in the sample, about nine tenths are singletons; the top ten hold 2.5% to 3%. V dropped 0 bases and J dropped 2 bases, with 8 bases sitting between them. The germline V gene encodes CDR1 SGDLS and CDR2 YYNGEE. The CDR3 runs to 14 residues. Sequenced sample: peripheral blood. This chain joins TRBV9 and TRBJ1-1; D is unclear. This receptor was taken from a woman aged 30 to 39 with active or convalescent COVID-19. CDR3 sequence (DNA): TGTGCCAGCAGCGTAGTCAGCGGTAACACTGAAGCTTTCTTT. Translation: CASSVVSGNTEAFF.